The 26 T cell receptor beta chains given below trace back to one sample, sequenced in a study of CD8 T cells in Susac syndrome. Reverse transcription of roughly 0.5 to 1 ug RNA was carried out with random hexamers. One entry per CDR3 protein results from TCRdb running MiXCR on the immunoSEQ multiplex PCR reads. The repertoire holds under 200,000 distinct CDR3 sequences, with around 96% as singletons. Material: CD8+ T cells from PBMCs. All receptors derive from a human donor with multiple sclerosis.

The chain employs TRBV12-3 or TRBV12-4 and TRBJ1-2, with TRBD1 identical over 8 bases. Trimming removed 3 bases from V and 2 bases from J; junction bases left unmatched: 5. The CDR3 runs to 15 residues. The CDR3 nucleotides are TGTGCCAGCAGTTTGTGGACAGGGTCGAACTATGGCTACACCTTC. Translated: CASSLWTGSNYGYTF.

V and J are TRBV3-1 and TRBJ1-2; D is undetermined. There are 14 residues in the CDR3. Germline V gene lookup returns CDR1 LGHDT and CDR2 YNNKEL (reference sequence). V dropped 0 bases and J dropped 2 bases, with 7 bases sitting between them. CDR3 in DNA: TGTGCCAGCAGCCAAGATTGGCGGAACTATGGCTACACCTTC. It is translated as CASSQDWRNYGYTF. The full variable domain, completed using reference TRBV3-1 and TRBJ1-2, is DTAVSQTPKYLVTQMGNDKSIKCEQNLGHDTMYWYKQDSKKFLKIMFSYNNKELIINETVPNRFSPKSPDKAHLNLHINSLELGDSAVYFCASSQDWRNYGYTFGSGTRLTVV.

The chain's CDR3 is CASSESPWTGNTDTQYF. The CDR3 DNA reads as TGTGCCAGCAGTGAGTCCCCCTGGACTGGAAATACAGATACGCAGTATTTT. The rearrangement links TRBV2 to TRBJ2-3; weak D call: TRBD2 (5 bases). CDR3 size: 17 residues. Looked up from germline, CDR1 is SNHLY and CDR2 is FYNNEI. V dropped 3 bases and J dropped 3 bases, with 19 bases sitting between them.

V and J are TRBV5-1 and TRBJ2-5; maybe TRBD2 (6 bases). CDR1 and CDR2 from the germline V gene are SGHRS and YFSETQ. The CDR3 length is 15 residues. Trimming left V 3 bases short and J 1 base short, with 13 bases between. The CDR3 here is CASSSTAGRQETQYF. CDR3 coding DNA: TGCGCCAGCAGCTCAACCGCGGGGCGCCAAGAGACCCAGTACTTC.

This chain joins TRBV12-3 or TRBV12-4 and TRBJ2-5, with D tentatively TRBD2 (6 bases). V lost 10 bases to trimming and J lost 2 bases, with 26 bases between them. The CDR3 contains 17 residues. CDR3 in DNA: TGTGCCACCTCAGAAGCAGTGACGGGCGGGGTTCAAGAGACCCAGTACTTC. Translation gives CATSEAVTGGVQETQYF.

The rearrangement uses TRBV29-1 and TRBJ2-3, with TRBD1 matching 9 bases. Germline V gives CDR1 SQVTM, CDR2 ANQGSEA. CDR3 length: 15 residues. Unmatched junction bases numbered 11, after V lost 0 bases and J lost 10 bases. The CDR3 DNA sequence: TGCAGCGTTGAAGATCCCGGGACAGGGATGAGGTCGCAGTATTTT. This codes for CSVEDPGTGMRSQYF.

The rearrangement joins TRBV20-1 to TRBJ1-5; TRBD1 matches 8 bases. Germline CDR1 reads DFQATT; CDR2 reads SNEGSKA (reference sequence). Trimming cost V 6 bases and J 0 bases; bases outside gene matches: 10. The CDR3 length is 16 residues. In DNA form, the CDR3 reads TGCAGTGCCACGGCGACAGGGGCCCATAGCAATCAGCCCCAGCATTTT. Protein: CSATATGAHSNQPQHF.

The rearrangement uses TRBV15 and TRBJ2-3; TRBD2 agrees at 13 bases. The CDR3 contains 15 residues. V lost 4 bases to trimming and J lost 6 bases; unmatched junction nucleotides: 4. The germline gives CDR1 LNHNV, CDR2 YYDKDF (reference sequence). CDR3: CATSTWTSGGDTQYF. CDR3 nucleotide sequence: TGTGCCACCAGCACCTGGACTAGCGGGGGTGATACGCAGTATTTT.

Notes on this clonotype: The junction does not match germline at one end; this may be a read error. The CDR3 DNA is TGTGCTAGCAGCCGTGACCTAGAGGGTATAGATACGCAGTATTTT. This encodes CASSRDLEGIDTQYF. The chain carries TRBV7-7 and TRBJ2-3; D is possibly TRBD2 (5 bases). Germline loops: CDR1 SSHAT, CDR2 FNYEAQ (reference sequence). CDR3 length: 15 amino acids.

This sequence joins TRBV7-9 and TRBJ1-1; D not certain. The CDR3 is 14 residues long. V was pared by 2 bases and J by 2 bases, with 9 bases between. In germline, CDR1 is SEHNR, CDR2 FQNEAQ (reference sequence). In DNA form, the CDR3 reads TGTGCCAGCAGCTTAACGACATTAAACACTGAAGCTTTCTTT. The encoded protein is CASSLTTLNTEAFF. Based on the CDR3 plus reference TRBV7-9 and TRBJ1-1, the full variable domain is DTGVSQNPRHKITKRGQNVTFRCDPISEHNRLYWYRQTLGQGPEFLTYFQNEAQLEKSRLLSDRFSAERPKGSFSTLEIQRTEQGDSAMYLCASSLTTLNTEAFFGQGTRLTVV.

This clonotype was recorded once. The chain links TRBV20-1 to TRBJ2-6; D call uncertain. Trimming removed 0 bases from V and 4 bases from J, with 13 bases in between. From germline, CDR1 is DFQATT and CDR2 SNEGSKA (reference sequence). This CDR3 comprises 16 residues. The chain's CDR3 is CSARDGGFSGANVLTF. The CDR3 DNA reads as TGCAGTGCTAGAGATGGTGGTTTCTCGGGGGCCAACGTCCTGACTTTC.

The chain carries TRBV7-9 and TRBJ2-3, with 9 positions matching TRBD2. Trimming cost V 3 bases and J 1 base; bases outside gene matches: 2. This CDR3 contains 15 residues. CDR1 is SEHNR, CDR2 FQNEAQ, per germline (reference sequence). In nucleotides, the CDR3 is TGTGCCAGCAGCTTCCAGCGGGGGGGCACAGATACGCAGTATTTT. Translation gives CASSFQRGGTDTQYF.

V and J are TRBV19 and TRBJ2-2, with D unresolved. Deletions cut 1 base from V and 4 bases from J, with 10 bases between. Germline-derived CDR1 and CDR2 are LNHDA and SQIVND (reference sequence). There are 15 residues in the CDR3. The CDR3 sequence: CASSIVTDGTGELFF. CDR3 coding DNA: TGTGCCAGTAGTATAGTTACTGACGGCACCGGGGAGCTGTTTTTT.

This clonotype was detected only once. The chain carries TRBV29-1 and TRBJ1-1, with D possibly being TRBD1 (5 bases). Trimming left V 6 bases short and J 2 bases short, with 25 bases between. There are 17 residues in the CDR3. CDR1 is SQVTM and CDR2 is ANQGSEA in the germline V gene. The CDR3 sequence is CSVFTIGQTDTNTEAFF. CDR3 bases: TGCAGCGTCTTCACGATTGGGCAGACGGACACTAACACTGAAGCTTTCTTT.

This chain links TRBV13 with TRBJ1-1; D gene uncertain. V lost 3 bases, J lost 4 bases, and 15 bases lay in between. The CDR3 spans 15 residues. Germline CDR1 is PRHDT and CDR2 is FYEKMQ (reference sequence). Written as DNA, the CDR3 is TGTGCCAGCAGCTTCCCTGGGATGGGTGGCACTGAAGCTTTCTTT. Translated: CASSFPGMGGTEAFF.

The V gene is TRBV27, the J gene TRBJ2-1; 11 bases line up with TRBD2. The CDR3 loop spans 16 amino acids. CDR1 is MNHEY and CDR2 is SMNVEV in the germline V gene (reference sequence). The junction had 6 bases not matched to a gene; V was cut back by 2 bases and J by 6 bases. The DNA of the CDR3 is TGTGCCAGCAGTTTAGGTCTAGCGGGAGGATTCAATGAGCAGTTCTTC. It encodes CASSLGLAGGFNEQFF.

For the CDR3, the DNA is TGCGCCAGCAGTTTCCGGGACAGTAGGAACAATGAGCAGTTCTTC. Residues: CASSFRDSRNNEQFF. The chain employs TRBV23-1 and TRBJ2-1; 7 nucleotides align to TRBD1. TRBV23-1 qualifies as an ORF whose function is uncertain. The J segment lost 5 bases and the V segment lost 5 bases, leaving 9 bases of the junction unmatched. This CDR3 comprises 15 residues.

The rearrangement joins TRBV14 to TRBJ2-2; D uncertain. Germline CDR1 is SGHDN and CDR2 is FVKESK. There are 13 residues in the CDR3. Trimming removed 1 base from V and 7 bases from J, with 7 bases in between. The CDR3 loop is CASSQVLVGELFF. The DNA of the CDR3 is TGTGCCAGCAGCCAAGTTCTTGTCGGGGAGCTGTTTTTT.

The chain couples TRBV25-1 to TRBJ1-4; D remains unclear. Germline V CDR1 and CDR2: MGHDK, SYGVNS. The CDR3 extends over 13 amino acids. V lost 3 bases to trimming and J lost 7 bases, with 9 bases between them. The CDR3 DNA follows: TGTGCCAGCAGTGACCAGAAGGGTGAAAAACTGTTTTTT. Its protein is CASSDQKGEKLFF.

This chain joins TRBV30 and TRBJ1-1; D is uncertain. CDR1 is GTSNPN and CDR2 is SVGIG in the germline V gene (reference sequence). This CDR3 comprises 11 residues. V lost 4 bases, J lost 1 base, and 4 bases lay in between. In nucleotides, the CDR3 is TGTGCCTGGAAACAGAACACTGAAGCTTTCTTT. It is translated as CAWKQNTEAFF.

This chain links TRBV7-3 with TRBJ2-1; D unclear. The V gene lost 0 bases and the J gene lost 5 bases, with 5 bases spanning the gap. The germline CDR1 and CDR2 sequences are SGHTA and FQGTGA. The CDR3 is 13 amino acids. The chain's CDR3 is CASSLTGHNEQFF. The CDR3 DNA is TGTGCCAGCAGCTTAACGGGCCACAATGAGCAGTTCTTC.

V usage is TRBV29-1 and J usage is TRBJ2-1; no clear D gene. The CDR3 consists of 13 residues. CDR1 is SQVTM and CDR2 is ANQGSEA in the germline V gene. The ends were cut back, 0 bases at V and 6 bases at J, with 9 bases in the middle. DNA for the CDR3: TGCAGCGTTGAAGAGGGCGTGATCAATGAGCAGTTCTTC. Encoded protein: CSVEEGVINEQFF.

This chain connects TRBV3-1 to TRBJ1-2, with D tentatively TRBD1 (5 bases). V shed 1 base and J shed 6 bases, with 15 bases lying between them. CDR1 and CDR2 (germline): LGHDT, YNNKEL (reference sequence). CDR3 length equals 15 residues. The CDR3 region has the DNA TGTGCCAGCAGCCAAGTCCTGCCAGGGCCTGATGGCTACACCTTC. Amino acids: CASSQVLPGPDGYTF.

The CDR3 is CASSKTGGPYNEQFF. The CDR3 DNA reads TGTGCCAGCAGTAAAACAGGGGGCCCCTACAATGAGCAGTTCTTC. The chain employs TRBV7-9 and TRBJ2-1, with TRBD1 identical over 9 bases. V lost 6 bases and J lost 2; bases outside the gene matches: 5. This CDR3 is 15 amino acids long. From germline, CDR1 is SEHNR and CDR2 FQNEAQ (reference sequence).

The sample holds one count of this clonotype. V gene TRBV4-1 combines with J gene TRBJ2-5; 9 nucleotides align to TRBD2. After removal of 4 bases from V and 1 base from J, the junction contained 7 bases not matched to a gene. The germline gives CDR1 MGHRA, CDR2 YSYEKL. There are 16 residues in the CDR3. CDR3 residues: CASSRDSAGGQETQYF. CDR3 DNA sequence: TGCGCCAGCAGCCGCGACTCAGCGGGGGGCCAAGAGACCCAGTACTTC.

The chain links TRBV9 to TRBJ1-2; 8 bases line up with TRBD1. The germline V gene has CDR1 SGDLS and CDR2 YYNGEE. The CDR3 extends over 14 amino acids. Trimming took 3 bases from V and 1 from J; bases not matched to a gene: 2. The DNA of the CDR3 is TGTGCCAGCAGCGATACAGGGGGTAACTATGGCTACACCTTC. Translated: CASSDTGGNYGYTF.